This T cell receptor beta chain was sequenced during a study of T cell responses to AZD1222 COVID-19 vaccine. The CDR3 has 14 residues. The V gene's germline CDR1 is MDHEN and CDR2 SYDVKM. Trimming cost V 5 bases and J 2 bases, with 13 bases left between them. Comment on this clone: Antigen specificity is unknown.

Data came from immunoSEQ multiplex PCR; TCRdb stores just in-frame clones and leaves some out. This sample has some 140,000 clones; 75% to 95% occur once, and the top ten carry around 1.9%. Study-level findings and limits: Clonal diversity was possibly underestimated, and the donors were mostly white British, with more females. Recipients of AZD1222 seropositive at baseline numbered only six or seven.

V is TRBV28 and J is TRBJ2-7; D uncertain. The source was peripheral blood, collected 28 days after the second AZD1222 dose. The TCR originated in an adult who received the AZD1222 COVID-19 vaccine. CDR3 in amino acids: CASSRGGVPYEQYV. The CDR3, as DNA: TGTGCCAGCAGTAGAGGTGGGGTTCCCTACGAGCAGTACGTC.